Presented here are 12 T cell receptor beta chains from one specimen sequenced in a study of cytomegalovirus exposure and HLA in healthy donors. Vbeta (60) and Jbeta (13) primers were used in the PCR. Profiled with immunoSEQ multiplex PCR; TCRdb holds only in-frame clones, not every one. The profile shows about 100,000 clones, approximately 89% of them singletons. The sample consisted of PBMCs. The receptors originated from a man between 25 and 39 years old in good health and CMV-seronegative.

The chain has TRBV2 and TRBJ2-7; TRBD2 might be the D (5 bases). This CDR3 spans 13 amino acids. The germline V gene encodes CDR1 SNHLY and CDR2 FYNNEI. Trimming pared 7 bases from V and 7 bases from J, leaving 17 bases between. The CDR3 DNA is TGTGCCAGCAATCGTGGGAGACGTCAAGAGCAGTACTTC. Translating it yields CASNRGRRQEQYF.

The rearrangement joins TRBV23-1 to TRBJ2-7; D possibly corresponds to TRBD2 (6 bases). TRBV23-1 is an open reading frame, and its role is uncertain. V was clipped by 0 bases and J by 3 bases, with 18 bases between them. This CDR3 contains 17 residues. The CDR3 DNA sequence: TGCGCCAGCAGTCAATCGACGCGGGACCGAGCCTACTACGAGCAGTACTTC. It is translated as CASSQSTRDRAYYEQYF.

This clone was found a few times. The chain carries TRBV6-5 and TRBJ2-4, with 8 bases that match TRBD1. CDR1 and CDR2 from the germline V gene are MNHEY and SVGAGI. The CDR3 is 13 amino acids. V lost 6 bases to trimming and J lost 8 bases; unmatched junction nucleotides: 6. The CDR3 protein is CASRQGARDIQYF. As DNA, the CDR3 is TGTGCCAGCAGGCAGGGGGCACGGGACATTCAGTACTTC.

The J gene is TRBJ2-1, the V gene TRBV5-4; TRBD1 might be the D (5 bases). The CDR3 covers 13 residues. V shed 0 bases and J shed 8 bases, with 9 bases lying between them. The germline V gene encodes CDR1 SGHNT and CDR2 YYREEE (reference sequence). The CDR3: CASSLARADEQFF. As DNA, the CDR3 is TGTGCCAGCAGCTTGGCCAGGGCAGATGAGCAGTTCTTC.

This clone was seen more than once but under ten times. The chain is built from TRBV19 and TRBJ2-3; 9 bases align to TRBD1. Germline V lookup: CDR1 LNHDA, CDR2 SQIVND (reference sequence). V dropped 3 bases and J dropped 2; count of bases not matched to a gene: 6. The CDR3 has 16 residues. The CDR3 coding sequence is TGTGCCAGTAGTATGGCTAGGGACAGGGTCACAGATACGCAGTATTTT. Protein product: CASSMARDRVTDTQYF.

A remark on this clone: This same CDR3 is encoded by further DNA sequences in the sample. Here the CDR3 reads CASSEASGGAYEQYF. The CDR3 DNA sequence: TGTGCCAGCAGTGAAGCTAGCGGGGGGGCCTACGAGCAGTACTTC. The rearrangement uses TRBV6-1 and TRBJ2-7, with 11 positions matching TRBD2. The V gene's germline CDR1 is MNHNS and CDR2 SASEGT. With V trimmed by 0 bases and J by 2 bases, 0 bases remained unmatched. This CDR3 comprises 15 residues.

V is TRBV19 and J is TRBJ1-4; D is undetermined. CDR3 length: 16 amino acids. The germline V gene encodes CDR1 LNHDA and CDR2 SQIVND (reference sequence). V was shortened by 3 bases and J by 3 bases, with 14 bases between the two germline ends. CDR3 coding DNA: TGTGCCAGTAGTATTAGGCTTCATGCGGCTAATGAAAAACTGTTTTTT. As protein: CASSIRLHAANEKLFF.

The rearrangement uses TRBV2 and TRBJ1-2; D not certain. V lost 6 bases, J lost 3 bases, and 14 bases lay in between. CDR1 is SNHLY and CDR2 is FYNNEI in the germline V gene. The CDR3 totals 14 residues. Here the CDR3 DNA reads TGTGCCAGCAGGGCATCCATCGGGGACTATGGCTACACCTTC. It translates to CASRASIGDYGYTF.

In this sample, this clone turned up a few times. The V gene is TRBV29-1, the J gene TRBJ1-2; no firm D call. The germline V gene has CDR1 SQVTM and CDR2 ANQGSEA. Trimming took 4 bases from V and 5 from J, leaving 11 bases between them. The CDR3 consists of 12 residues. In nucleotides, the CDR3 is TGCAGCGTTGGAATCGGGGAGTATGGCTACACCTTC. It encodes CSVGIGEYGYTF.

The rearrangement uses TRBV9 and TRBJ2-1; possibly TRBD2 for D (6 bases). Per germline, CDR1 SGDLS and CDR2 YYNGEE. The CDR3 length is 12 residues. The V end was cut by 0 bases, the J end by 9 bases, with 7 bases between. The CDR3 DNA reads TGTGCCAGCAGCGTAGTCGGGGGTGAGCAGTTCTTC. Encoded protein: CASSVVGGEQFF.

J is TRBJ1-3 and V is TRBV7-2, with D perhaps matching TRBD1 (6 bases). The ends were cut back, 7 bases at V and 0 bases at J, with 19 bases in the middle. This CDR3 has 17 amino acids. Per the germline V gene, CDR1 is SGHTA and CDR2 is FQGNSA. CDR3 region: CASTLYPGQSSGNTIYF. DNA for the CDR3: TGTGCCAGCACCCTTTACCCAGGACAGAGCTCTGGAAACACCATATATTTT.

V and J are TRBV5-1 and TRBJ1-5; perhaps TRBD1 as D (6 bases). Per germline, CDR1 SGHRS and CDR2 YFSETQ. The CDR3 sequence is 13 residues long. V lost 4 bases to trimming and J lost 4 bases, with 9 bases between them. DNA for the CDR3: TGCGCCAGCAGCAAGGACAGTAATCAGCCCCAGCATTTT. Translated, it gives CASSKDSNQPQHF.